Described below is a single T cell receptor beta chain sequence and its context. Its antigen is unknown. At one end the junction does not follow the germline gene, possibly because of a read error. This sample stems from a study of identifying expanded T cells in peripheral blood. Healthy donors had no documented immune events, such as infections, while sampled. Produced via immunoSEQ multiplex PCR; TCRdb's table is partial and in-frame only. The sample records more than 80,000 clones, approximately 89% being singletons. Broader study findings: Technical replicates showed around 1.3 changed clones; approximately 2 weeks approximately 16; four weeks 19. Clone count variance between approximately two-week samples rose with total template count.

Sequenced sample: blood. The clonotype was recovered from a person aged 18 to 75 in good health.

The CDR3 DNA is TGTGCCAGTAGTTCGGGTTTCAGCTCCTACGAGCAGTACTTC. Translation: CASSSGFSSYEQYF. V gene TRBV28 combines with J gene TRBJ2-7; D gene uncertain. There are 14 residues in the CDR3. Looked up from germline, CDR1 is MDHEN and CDR2 is SYDVKM.